The 21 T cell receptor beta chains presented below share a single source sample, sequenced in a study of CD8+CD57+ T cells in acquired aplastic anemia. Selection for sequencing was limited to patients who had shown CD8+CD57+ cell expansion by flow cytometry. Researchers used genomic DNA as the template to profile TCR beta VDJ and CDR3. TCRdb processed the reads anew with MiXCR; each CDR3 protein has one entry. The sample yields around 430,000 distinct CDR3 sequences, roughly 34% seen once. Sequenced input: sorted CD4+, CD8+, or CD8+CD57+ T cells (not recorded which) from PBMCs. The source is a human donor with aplastic anemia.

This clonotype was seen only a few times. A clone one base away is much larger, so this may be a read error. Because the CDR3 is missing its conserved closing phenylalanine or tryptophan, this is likely a read error. The V and J genes are TRBV29-1 and TRBJ1-1, with a weak D call TRBD1 (6 bases). Germline CDR1 is SQVTM and CDR2 is ANQGSEA. The ends were cut back, 4 bases at V and 4 bases at J, with 13 bases in the middle. The CDR3 sequence is 13 residues long. The CDR3 bases are TGCAGCGTTGGGGCGGGGGCGGGCACTGAAGCTTTCCTT. Translated, it gives CSVGAGAGTEAFL.

There are many counts of this clonotype. This rearrangement joins TRBV19 to TRBJ2-6; unclear D gene. This CDR3 has 15 residues. The ends were cut back, 6 bases at V and 0 bases at J, with 9 bases in the middle. Per the germline V gene, CDR1 is LNHDA and CDR2 is SQIVND (reference sequence). The DNA for the CDR3 is TGTGCCAGTAGCCAGATGAGCTCTGGGGCCAACGTCCTGACTTTC. Protein sequence: CASSQMSSGANVLTF.

This clonotype was seen many times. The DNA for the CDR3 is TGCAGCGTTGAATTGGTGCCCTACGAGCAGTACTTC. It encodes CSVELVPYEQYF. The chain links TRBV29-1 to TRBJ2-7; D remains unclear. V lost 2 bases, J lost 2 bases, and 7 bases lay in between. Per germline, CDR1 SQVTM and CDR2 ANQGSEA. CDR3 length: 12 residues.

V is TRBV11-1 and J is TRBJ2-6; the match to TRBD1 covers 7 bases. The CDR3 has 18 residues. Germline V gene data show CDR1 as SGHAT and CDR2 as FQDESV (reference sequence). The ends lost 5 bases at V and 0 bases at J; junction bases unmatched: 10. CDR3 sequence reads: CASSRSPGGYSGANVLTF. The DNA of the CDR3 is TGTGCCAGCAGCCGTTCTCCAGGGGGATACTCTGGGGCCAACGTCCTGACTTTC.

In its sample, this clonotype was seen many times. The chain couples TRBV7-3 to TRBJ1-1; a weak D match, TRBD1 (5 bases). CDR1 and CDR2 from the germline V gene are SGHTA and FQGTGA. Trimming removed 8 bases at V and 1 base at J, with 11 bases between. The CDR3 spans 13 residues. The CDR3 protein is CASGDGGNTEAFF. For the CDR3, the DNA is TGTGCCAGCGGGGACGGGGGGAACACTGAAGCTTTCTTT.

There are a few counts of this clonotype. J is TRBJ1-1 and V is TRBV5-6; D is uncertain. CDR1 is SGHDT and CDR2 is YYEEEE in the germline V gene. The CDR3 totals 14 residues. V was clipped by 0 bases and J by 0 bases, with 6 bases between them. CDR3: CASSLATLNTEAFF. The DNA for the CDR3 is TGTGCCAGCAGCTTGGCGACCCTGAACACTGAAGCTTTCTTT.

This clonotype was detected only a few times. A much bigger clone sits one base away, suggesting this may be a read error. The chain is built from TRBV24-1 and TRBJ1-1; D uncertain. In germline, CDR1 is KGHDR, CDR2 SFDVKD. The length of the CDR3 is 14 residues. V lost 4 bases and J 2 bases, leaving 10 bases between the germline ends. The CDR3 bases are TGTGCCACCAGTGACCGACAAAGAAACACTGAAGCTTTCTTT. Translated, it gives CATSDRQRNTEAFF.

V and J are TRBV7-3 and TRBJ2-5; D may match TRBD1 or TRBD2 (6 bases each). Between the trimmed V and J ends, which lost 4 bases and 1 base, there was a span of 13 bases. The CDR3 sequence is 15 residues long. Germline V lookup: CDR1 SGHTA, CDR2 FQGTGA. The CDR3 spells CASSSEGGGQETQYF. The CDR3 DNA follows: TGTGCCAGCAGCTCAGAGGGGGGAGGCCAAGAGACCCAGTACTTC.

The chain recombines TRBV27 with TRBJ1-5; 9 bases align to TRBD1. The CDR3 is 14 residues long. The V gene's germline CDR1 is MNHEY and CDR2 SMNVEV (reference sequence). With V trimmed by 6 bases and J by 6 bases, 6 bases remained unmatched. CDR3 residues: CASSTGGDFQPQHF. The CDR3 DNA reads TGTGCCAGCAGCACAGGGGGCGATTTTCAGCCCCAGCATTTT.

The gene calls are TRBV10-3 and TRBJ1-3, with 7 bases matching TRBD1. V lost 6 bases and J lost 5; bases outside the gene matches: 7. CDR3 length: 14 residues. Looked up from germline, CDR1 is ENHRY and CDR2 is SYGVKD. CDR3 DNA: TGTGCCATCAGATTAACAGGGGAACGAAACACCATATATTTT. This codes for CAIRLTGERNTIYF.

The genes are TRBV10-3 and TRBJ1-2; no clear D gene. The CDR3 spans 12 residues. CDR1 is ENHRY and CDR2 is SYGVKD in the germline V gene. Trimming cost V 0 bases and J 8 bases, with 7 bases left between them. The DNA for the CDR3 is TGTGCCATCAGTGAGTCAGGCGGAGGCTACACCTTC. Translation: CAISESGGGYTF.

This clonotype has a count of ten or more. The rearrangement uses TRBV19 and TRBJ2-3; 12 nucleotides agree with TRBD2. This CDR3 has 16 amino acids. Trimming cost V 6 bases and J 5 bases; bases outside gene matches: 9. Per the germline V gene, CDR1 is LNHDA and CDR2 is SQIVND (reference sequence). Here the CDR3 reads CASRRRLAGDRDTQYF. CDR3 sequence (DNA): TGTGCCAGTAGACGCCGACTAGCGGGAGATAGAGATACGCAGTATTTT.

V and J are TRBV19 and TRBJ2-1, with TRBD2 identical over 8 bases. Germline V gene data show CDR1 as LNHDA and CDR2 as SQIVND (reference sequence). This CDR3 has 18 residues. The trim removed 3 bases at V and 1 base at J, leaving 11 bases unmatched. For the CDR3, the DNA is TGTGCCAGTAGTATGGATACCAGATTAGCGGGGTCCTACAATGAGCAGTTCTTC. Translation: CASSMDTRLAGSYNEQFF. The complete variable domain, with remaining parts taken from reference TRBV19 and TRBJ2-1, reads DGGITQSPKYLFRKEGQNVTLSCEQNLNHDAMYWYRQDPGQGLRLIYYSQIVNDFQKGDIAEGYSVSREKKESFPLTVTSAQKNPTAFYLCASSMDTRLAGSYNEQFFGPGTRLTVL.

The chain recombines TRBV10-1 with TRBJ2-1; TRBD2 matches 7 bases. The CDR3 is 14 amino acids. V dropped 2 bases and J dropped 4; count of bases not matched to a gene: 2. CDR1 is WNHNN and CDR2 is SYGVQD in the germline V gene (reference sequence). CDR3 loop: CASSETSEYNEQFF. The CDR3 DNA reads as TGCGCCAGCAGTGAGACTAGCGAGTACAATGAGCAGTTCTTC.

The chain links TRBV10-2 to TRBJ1-6; D is perhaps TRBD1 (5 bases). The ends were cut back, 7 bases at V and 7 bases at J, with 14 bases in the middle. Germline CDR1 WSHSY, CDR2 SAAADI. CDR3 size: 14 residues. The CDR3 region is CASTWDGRNSPLHF. DNA for the CDR3: TGCGCCAGCACCTGGGACGGTAGGAATTCACCCCTCCACTTT.

This chain uses TRBV7-3 with TRBJ1-2, with D unresolved. V lost 5 bases to trimming and J lost 8 bases, with 12 bases between them. Germline CDR1 reads SGHTA; CDR2 reads FQGTGA. The CDR3 contains 12 residues. The CDR3 nucleotides read TGTGCCAGCAGCCCAGATGAGAGGGGCTACACCTTC. Protein product: CASSPDERGYTF. The whole variable domain, remainder taken from reference TRBV7-3 and TRBJ1-2, is GAGVSQTPSNKVTEKGKYVELRCDPISGHTALYWYRQSLGQGPEFLIYFQGTGAADDSGLPNDRFFAVRPEGSVSTLKIQRTERGDSAVYLCASSPDERGYTFGSGTRLTVV.

The chain combines TRBV20-1 with TRBJ2-2; TRBD1 agrees at 7 bases. V lost 4 bases and J lost 1; bases outside the gene matches: 3. The CDR3 spans 14 residues. Germline CDR1 is DFQATT and CDR2 is SNEGSKA (reference sequence). CDR3: CSAKDRLNTGELFF. The CDR3 bases are TGCAGTGCTAAGGACAGGTTGAACACCGGGGAGCTGTTTTTT.

The CDR3 spells CASSYSVGYNEQFF. CDR3 bases: TGTGCCAGCAGTTACTCGGTGGGCTACAATGAGCAGTTCTTC. The V gene is TRBV7-8, the J gene TRBJ2-1; D is unclear. The germline V and J ends were trimmed by 6 bases and 3 bases, with 12 bases remaining between them. Germline V gene data show CDR1 as SGHVS and CDR2 as FQNEAQ. CDR3 length equals 14 residues.

This clonotype has a handful of counts. A junction end diverges from the germline sequence, so it may reflect a read error. This sequence joins TRBV2 and TRBJ2-5; 8 bases align to TRBD1. Germline values: CDR1 SNHLY, CDR2 FYNNEI. The CDR3 length is 13 residues. CDR3 in DNA: TGTGCCAGCAGTGAAGGACAGGGGCTCCGGCACCACTTC. This gives the protein CASSEGQGLRHHF. Filled out from reference TRBV2 and TRBJ2-5, the complete variable domain reads EPEVTQTPSHQVTQMGQEVILRCVPISNHLYFYWYRQILGQKVEFLVSFYNNEISEKSEIFDDQFSVERPDGSNFTLKIRSTKLEDSAMYFCASSEGQGLRHHFGPGTRLLVL.

This clonotype was counted between two and nine times. This chain joins TRBV29-1 and TRBJ1-6, with D unresolved. CDR3 length: 12 amino acids. V was shortened by 7 bases and J by 8 bases, with 12 bases between the two germline ends. Looked up from germline, CDR1 is SQVTM and CDR2 is ANQGSEA. CDR3 sequence (DNA): TGCAGCGGCCGGGAGACTGATTCACCCCTCCACTTT. This codes for CSGRETDSPLHF.

The V gene is TRBV6-1, the J gene TRBJ2-3, with 9 positions matching TRBD2. The CDR3 is 14 residues long. The ends lost 5 bases at V and 5 bases at J; junction bases unmatched: 5. Germline CDR1 and CDR2: MNHNS and SASEGT. CDR3: CASSPSGGLDTQYF. DNA for the CDR3: TGTGCCAGCAGTCCCAGCGGGGGGTTAGATACGCAGTATTTT.